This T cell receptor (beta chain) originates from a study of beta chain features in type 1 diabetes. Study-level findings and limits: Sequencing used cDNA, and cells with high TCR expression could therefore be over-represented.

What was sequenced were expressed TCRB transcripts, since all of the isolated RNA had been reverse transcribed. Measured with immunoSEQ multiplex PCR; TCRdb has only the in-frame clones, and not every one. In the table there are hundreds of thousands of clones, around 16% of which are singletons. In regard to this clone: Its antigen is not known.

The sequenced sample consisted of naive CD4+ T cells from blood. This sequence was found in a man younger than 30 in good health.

CDR3 amino acids: CSVSSSGRIGYEQFF. In DNA form, the CDR3 reads TGCAGCGTTTCCTCTAGCGGGAGGATAGGGTATGAGCAGTTCTTC. V usage is TRBV29-1 and J usage is TRBJ2-1; 11 bases fit TRBD2. The CDR3 covers 15 residues. V shed 5 bases, J shed 8 bases, and the junction held 11 bases outside the gene matches. Germline V gene data show CDR1 as SQVTM and CDR2 as ANQGSEA.